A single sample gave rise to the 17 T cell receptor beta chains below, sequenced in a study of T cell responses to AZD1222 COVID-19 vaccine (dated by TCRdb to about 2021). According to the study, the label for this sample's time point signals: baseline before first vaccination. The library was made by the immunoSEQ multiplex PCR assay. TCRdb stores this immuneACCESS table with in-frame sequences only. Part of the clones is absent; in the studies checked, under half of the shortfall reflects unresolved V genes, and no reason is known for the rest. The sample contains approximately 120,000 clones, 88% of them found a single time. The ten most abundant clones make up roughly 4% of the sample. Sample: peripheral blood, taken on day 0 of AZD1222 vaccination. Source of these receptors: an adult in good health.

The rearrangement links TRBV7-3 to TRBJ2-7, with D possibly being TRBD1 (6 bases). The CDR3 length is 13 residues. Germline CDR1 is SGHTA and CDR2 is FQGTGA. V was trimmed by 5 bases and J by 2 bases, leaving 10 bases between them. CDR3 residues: CASSPTGTYEQYF. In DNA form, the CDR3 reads TGTGCCAGCAGCCCCACAGGGACCTACGAGCAGTACTTC.

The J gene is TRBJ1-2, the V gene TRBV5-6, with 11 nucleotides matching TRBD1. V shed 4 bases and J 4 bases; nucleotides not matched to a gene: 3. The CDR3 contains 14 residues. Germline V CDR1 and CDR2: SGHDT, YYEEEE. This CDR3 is CASSTGTGGYGYTF. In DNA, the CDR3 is TGTGCCAGCAGCACCGGGACAGGGGGCTATGGCTACACCTTC.

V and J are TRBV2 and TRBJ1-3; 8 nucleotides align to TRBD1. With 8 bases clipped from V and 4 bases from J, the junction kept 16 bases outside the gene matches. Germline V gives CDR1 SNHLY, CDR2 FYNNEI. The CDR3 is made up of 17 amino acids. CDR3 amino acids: CASGDLRGRGRGNTIYF. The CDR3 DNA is TGTGCCAGCGGAGACTTAAGAGGCAGGGGGCGAGGAAACACCATATATTTT.

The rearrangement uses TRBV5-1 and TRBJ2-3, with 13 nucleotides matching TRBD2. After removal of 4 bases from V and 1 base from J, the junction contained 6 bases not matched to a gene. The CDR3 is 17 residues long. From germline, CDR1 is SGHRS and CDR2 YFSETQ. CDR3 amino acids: CASSSTSGGVGTDTQYF. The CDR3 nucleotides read TGCGCCAGCAGCAGCACTAGCGGGGGGGTTGGCACAGATACGCAGTATTTT.

The CDR3 nucleotides are TGTGCCAGCAGCCACGGGACAGGGGTTGGCTATGGCTACACCTTC. It yields the protein CASSHGTGVGYGYTF. The genes are TRBV11-3 and TRBJ1-2; 10 nucleotides match TRBD1. Germline V lookup: CDR1 SGHNT, CDR2 YENEEA. J lost 4 bases, V lost 5 bases, and 7 bases had no gene match. This CDR3 comprises 15 residues.

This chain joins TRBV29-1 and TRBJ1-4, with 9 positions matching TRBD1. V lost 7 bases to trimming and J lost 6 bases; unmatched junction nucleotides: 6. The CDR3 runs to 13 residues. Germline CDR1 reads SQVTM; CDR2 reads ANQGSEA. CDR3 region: CSARTGAYEKLFF. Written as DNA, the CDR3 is TGCAGCGCCAGGACAGGGGCTTATGAAAAACTGTTTTTT.

CDR3 bases: TGTGCCAGTAGTATGATAGGCCCGTCGGCTGAAGCTTTCTTT. Residues: CASSMIGPSAEAFF. The rearrangement joins TRBV19 to TRBJ1-1, with unresolved D. There are 14 residues in the CDR3. V was pared by 3 bases and J by 6 bases, with 14 bases between. Germline V gene sequence: CDR1 LNHDA, CDR2 SQIVND (reference sequence). The variable domain in full, completed from reference TRBV19 and TRBJ1-1, reads DGGITQSPKYLFRKEGQNVTLSCEQNLNHDAMYWYRQDPGQGLRLIYYSQIVNDFQKGDIAEGYSVSREKKESFPLTVTSAQKNPTAFYLCASSMIGPSAEAFFGQGTRLTVV.

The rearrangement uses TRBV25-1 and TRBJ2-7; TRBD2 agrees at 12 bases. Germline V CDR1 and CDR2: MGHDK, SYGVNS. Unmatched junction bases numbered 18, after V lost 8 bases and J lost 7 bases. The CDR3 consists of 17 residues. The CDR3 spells CASSNIGASGGAKEQYF. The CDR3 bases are TGTGCCAGCTCGAACATCGGGGCTAGCGGGGGGGCCAAAGAGCAGTACTTC.

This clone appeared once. This chain's CDR3 is CASSSKRAGNQPQHF. CDR3 sequence (DNA): TGTGCCAGCAGTTCGAAGCGGGCAGGCAATCAGCCCCAGCATTTT. The chain recombines TRBV27 with TRBJ1-5; unclear D gene. The V end lost 4 bases, the J end lost 2 bases, and 12 bases lay between the germline ends. This CDR3 is built from 15 residues. The germline V gene encodes CDR1 MNHEY and CDR2 SMNVEV (reference sequence).

In DNA form, the CDR3 reads TGTGCCAGCAGCCCCACTAGCGGATCGAACACCGGGGAGCTGTTTTTT. This encodes CASSPTSGSNTGELFF. J is TRBJ2-2 and V is TRBV7-3, with 8 bases lining up with TRBD2. Per the germline V gene, CDR1 is SGHTA and CDR2 is FQGTGA. This CDR3 is 16 amino acids long. V was pared by 5 bases and J by 0 bases, with 5 bases of the junction left unmatched. Supplemented by reference TRBV7-3 and TRBJ2-2, the full variable domain reads GAGVSQTPSNKVTEKGKYVELRCDPISGHTALYWYRQSLGQGPEFLIYFQGTGAADDSGLPNDRFFAVRPEGSVSTLKIQRTERGDSAVYLCASSPTSGSNTGELFFGEGSRLTVL.

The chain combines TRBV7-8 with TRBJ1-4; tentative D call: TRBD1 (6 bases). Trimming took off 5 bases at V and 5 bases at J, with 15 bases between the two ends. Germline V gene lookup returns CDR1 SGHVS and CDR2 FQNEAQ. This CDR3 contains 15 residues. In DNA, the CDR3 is TGTGCCAGCAGCGCCTCCGGGACAAGGAATGAAAAACTGTTTTTT. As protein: CASSASGTRNEKLFF.

CDR3 sequence reads: CASSAGGRAHEQFF. The CDR3 DNA reads TGCGCCAGCAGTGCTGGCGGGAGGGCCCATGAGCAGTTCTTC. The chain combines TRBV10-1 with TRBJ2-1; TRBD2 matches at 9 bases. This CDR3 has 14 residues. Germline CDR1 reads WNHNN; CDR2 reads SYGVQD (reference sequence). The V and J ends lost 4 bases and 8 bases, in that order; junction bases with no gene match: 6.

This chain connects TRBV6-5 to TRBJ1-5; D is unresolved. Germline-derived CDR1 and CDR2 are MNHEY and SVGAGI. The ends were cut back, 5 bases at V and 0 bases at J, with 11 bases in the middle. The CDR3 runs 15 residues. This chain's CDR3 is CASSHKRFSNQPQHF. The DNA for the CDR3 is TGTGCCAGCAGTCACAAGCGGTTTAGCAATCAGCCCCAGCATTTT.

CDR3 sequence reads: CATGAGVYGYTF. The CDR3 coding sequence is TGTGCCACCGGGGCAGGGGTGTATGGCTACACCTTC. The chain combines TRBV2 with TRBJ1-2; D possibly corresponds to TRBD1 (6 bases). CDR3 length equals 12 residues. The V end was cut by 10 bases, the J end by 5 bases, with 14 bases between. CDR1 is SNHLY, CDR2 FYNNEI, per germline.

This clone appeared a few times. The DNA for the CDR3 is TGCGCCAGCAGCTTGGATTCGGGCGTTGAAGCTTTCTTT. This codes for CASSLDSGVEAFF. This rearrangement joins TRBV5-1 to TRBJ1-1; D unclear. The germline V gene encodes CDR1 SGHRS and CDR2 YFSETQ. The V end was cut by 0 bases, the J end by 7 bases, with 10 bases between. There are 13 residues in the CDR3.

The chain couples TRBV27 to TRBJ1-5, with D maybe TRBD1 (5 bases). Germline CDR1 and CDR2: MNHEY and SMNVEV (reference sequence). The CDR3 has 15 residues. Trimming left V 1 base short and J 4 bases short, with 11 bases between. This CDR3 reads CASSLFEGRNQPQHF. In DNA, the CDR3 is TGTGCCAGCAGTTTATTCGAGGGGAGGAATCAGCCCCAGCATTTT.

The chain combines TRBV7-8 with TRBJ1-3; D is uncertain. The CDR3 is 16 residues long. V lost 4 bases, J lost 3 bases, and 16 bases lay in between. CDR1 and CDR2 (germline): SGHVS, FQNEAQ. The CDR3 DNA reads TGTGCCAGCAGCTCGGGTCCCAAGATGAGTGGAAACACCATATATTTT. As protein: CASSSGPKMSGNTIYF.